The 4 T cell receptor beta chains below come from one sample, sequenced in a study of shared clonotypes between healthy human individuals. Assay: immunoSEQ multiplex PCR; the TCRdb copy retains only in-frame clones and omits some. This repertoire shows 300,000 to 350,000 clones, less than 85% found once; its top ten account for about 9.4%. Sequences were obtained from memory CD4+ T cells sorted from blood. Subset in this sample: CD45RA-negative fraction. The origin of the receptors is a man younger than 45 in good health.

The chain joins TRBV28 to TRBJ1-2, with D perhaps TRBD1 (5 bases). The CDR3 length is 15 residues. Between the trimmed V and J ends, which lost 6 bases and 1 base, there was a span of 15 bases. Germline CDR1 and CDR2: MDHEN and SYDVKM. For the CDR3, the DNA is TGTGCCAGCAGGGACTCGGGACGGGGTAACTATGGCTACACCTTC. Translation gives CASRDSGRGNYGYTF.

The rearrangement uses TRBV6-5 and TRBJ2-3; 8 nucleotides align to TRBD2. The CDR3 sequence is 11 residues long. The germline gives CDR1 MNHEY, CDR2 SVGAGI. V shed 6 bases and J 14 bases; nucleotides not matched to a gene: 7. The CDR3 region has the DNA TGTGCCAGCAGACAGGGCGGGAGGCGGTATTTT. This sequence encodes CASRQGGRRYF.

The chain carries TRBV5-1 and TRBJ2-5; 7 nucleotides line up with TRBD1. V dropped 3 bases and J dropped 7; count of bases not matched to a gene: 9. Germline lookup yields CDR1 SGHRS and CDR2 YFSETQ. The CDR3 sequence is 14 residues long. CDR3: CASSSSQGFGTQYF. The CDR3 bases are TGCGCCAGCAGCTCATCACAGGGGTTTGGGACCCAGTACTTC.

This clone has only a few counts. The V and J genes are TRBV7-2 and TRBJ2-1; no clear D. V lost 1 base and J lost 5, with 6 bases in between. The germline gives CDR1 SGHTA, CDR2 FQGNSA. This CDR3 spans 13 amino acids. CDR3 loop: CASSLGPNNEQFF. CDR3 DNA sequence: TGTGCCAGCAGCTTAGGGCCGAACAATGAGCAGTTCTTC. Complete variable domain (other parts from reference TRBV7-2 and TRBJ2-1): GAGVSQSPSNKVTEKGKDVELRCDPISGHTALYWYRQSLGQGLEFLIYFQGNSAPDKSGLPSDRFSAERTGGSVSTLTIQRTQQEDSAVYLCASSLGPNNEQFFGPGTRLTVL.